This T cell receptor (beta chain) was captured by sequencing in a study of blood T cell repertoires in COVID-19. This CDR3 has 15 amino acids. Data came from immunoSEQ multiplex PCR; TCRdb stores just in-frame clones and leaves some out. Of 160,000 or so clones detected, approximately 91% appear once; the ten largest clones hold approximately 2.4%. The sequence was collected from a man aged 18 to 30 with acute or convalescent COVID-19. What was sequenced was peripheral blood. The rearrangement joins TRBV21-1 to TRBJ2-5; the DNA was not used to check the table's D call, TRBD1. TRBV21-1 is an annotated pseudogene. In DNA, the CDR3 is TGTGCCAGCAGCTTCCGGACAGGGGGCCAAGAGACCCAGTACTTC. This codes for CASSFRTGGQETQYF.